This entry lists 16 T cell receptor beta chains sequenced from one sample in a study of shared clonotypes between healthy human individuals. Clones were sequenced by immunoSEQ multiplex PCR, and TCRdb holds only the in-frame ones, with some missing. Among about 2,500,000 clones listed, more than 80% were seen once. Sequenced input: naive CD4+ T cells sorted from blood. Documented subset: CD45RA+ positively selected. These receptor sequences come from a man between 18 and 29 years old in good health.

This clone has a handful of counts. The chain employs TRBV30 and TRBJ1-4, with TRBD1 identical over 7 bases. The length of the CDR3 is 15 residues. Germline V gene lookup returns CDR1 GTSNPN and CDR2 SVGIG (reference sequence). The trim removed 0 bases at V and 4 bases at J, leaving 5 bases unmatched. The CDR3 bases are TGTGCCTGGAGTGTTGGGACAGCACTTAATGAAAAACTGTTTTTT. The encoded protein is CAWSVGTALNEKLFF.

The chain carries TRBV19 and TRBJ2-7; perhaps TRBD2 as D (6 bases). Germline V gene lookup returns CDR1 LNHDA and CDR2 SQIVND (reference sequence). V lost 3 bases to trimming and J lost 6 bases, with 9 bases between them. This CDR3 contains 12 residues. The CDR3 DNA follows: TGTGCCAGTAGTATGGGAGGTACCGAGCAGTACTTC. Protein: CASSMGGTEQYF.

J is TRBJ2-7 and V is TRBV6-1; 7 bases line up with TRBD1. The CDR3 is 14 amino acids. The trim removed 5 bases at V and 2 bases at J, leaving 6 bases unmatched. From germline, CDR1 is MNHNS and CDR2 SASEGT. The CDR3 sequence: CASSPTTGPYEQYF. CDR3 coding DNA: TGTGCCAGCAGTCCTACGACAGGGCCCTACGAGCAGTACTTC.

J is TRBJ2-7 and V is TRBV7-6; D is tentatively TRBD1 or TRBD2 (5 bases each). Germline lookup yields CDR1 SGHVS and CDR2 FNYEAQ. Between the trimmed V and J ends, which lost 5 bases and 5 bases, there was a span of 13 bases. The CDR3 totals 13 residues. CDR3 coding DNA: TGTGCCAGCAGCCGGATCGGGGCGGACGAGCAGTACTTC. It specifies CASSRIGADEQYF. Full variable domain (remainder filled in from reference TRBV7-6 and TRBJ2-7): GAGVSQSPRYKVTKRGQDVALRCDPISGHVSLYWYRQALGQGPEFLTYFNYEAQQDKSGLPNDRFSAERPEGSISTLTIQRTEQRDSAMYRCASSRIGADEQYFGPGTRLTVT.

The V call is TRBV9, the J call TRBJ2-2, with D hard to call. There are 11 residues in the CDR3. Trimming took off 3 bases at V and 4 bases at J, with 1 base between the two ends. Germline V lookup: CDR1 SGDLS, CDR2 YYNGEE. CDR3 coding DNA: TGTGCCAGCAGCGGCACCGGGGAGCTGTTTTTT. Encoded protein: CASSGTGELFF.

V gene TRBV7-9 combines with J gene TRBJ2-7, with D possibly called TRBD1 or TRBD2 (5 bases each). Germline CDR1 SEHNR, CDR2 FQNEAQ (reference sequence). V gave up 2 bases and J gave up 2 bases, with 13 bases separating them. The CDR3 spans 15 residues. The CDR3 coding sequence is TGTGCCAGCAGCTTATTCCCCGGGACGGCCTACGAGCAGTACTTC. It specifies CASSLFPGTAYEQYF.

V is TRBV5-1 and J is TRBJ2-5; D is possibly TRBD2 (7 bases). V lost 7 bases and J lost 5, with 21 bases in between. There are 15 residues in the CDR3. Per germline, CDR1 SGHRS and CDR2 YFSETQ. The CDR3: CASSRRGGEEETQYF. DNA of the CDR3: TGCGCCAGCTCCAGGAGGGGGGGCGAAGAGGAGACCCAGTACTTC.

This clone is a singleton in its sample. Other DNA sequences in the sample encode the same CDR3. The chain couples TRBV9 to TRBJ1-4; D call uncertain. Germline CDR1 reads SGDLS; CDR2 reads YYNGEE. The CDR3 runs to 14 residues. The germline V and J ends were trimmed by 0 bases and 8 bases, with 11 bases remaining between them. CDR3 DNA sequence: TGTGCCAGCAGCGTAGGGACGGGGAGGGAAAAACTGTTTTTT. This encodes CASSVGTGREKLFF. Drawing the rest from reference TRBV9 and TRBJ1-4, the complete variable domain is DSGVTQTPKHLITATGQRVTLRCSPRSGDLSVYWYQQSLDQGLQFLIQYYNGEERAKGNILERFSAQQFPDLHSELNLSSLELGDSALYFCASSVGTGREKLFFGSGTQLSVL.

J is TRBJ2-7 and V is TRBV6-5, with 7 bases lining up with TRBD1. The J segment lost 2 bases and the V segment lost 6 bases, leaving 7 bases of the junction unmatched. The germline V gene has CDR1 MNHEY and CDR2 SVGAGI. The CDR3 has 14 amino acids. CDR3 DNA sequence: TGTGCCAGCAGGTACCAGGGGGACGCCTACGAGCAGTACTTC. This sequence encodes CASRYQGDAYEQYF.

The V gene is TRBV10-2, the J gene TRBJ2-3, with 7 positions matching TRBD2. The germline gives CDR1 WSHSY, CDR2 SAAADI. Germline trimming cut 0 bases from V and 10 bases from J; bases unmatched to any gene: 4. The CDR3 runs 13 residues. Written as DNA, the CDR3 is TGCGCCAGCAGTGAGTCTTCTGGGGGGGCGCAGTATTTT. It codes for CASSESSGGAQYF.

The rearrangement joins TRBV30 to TRBJ2-5, with 13 bases aligning to TRBD2. Germline V gene lookup returns CDR1 GTSNPN and CDR2 SVGIG (reference sequence). The CDR3 covers 13 residues. Trimming cost V 2 bases and J 13 bases; bases outside gene matches: 7. The CDR3 DNA reads as TGTGCCTGGAGTCGGACTAGCGGGGGAGGCAGGTACTTC. Translated, it gives CAWSRTSGGGRYF.

The gene calls are TRBV9 and TRBJ2-2; D uncertain. Germline V gene sequence: CDR1 SGDLS, CDR2 YYNGEE. The length of the CDR3 is 15 residues. Trimming took off 0 bases at V and 11 bases at J, with 17 bases between the two ends. CDR3 residues: CASSVALPGRLELFF. CDR3 sequence (DNA): TGTGCCAGCAGCGTAGCCCTCCCCGGCAGGCTAGAGCTGTTTTTT.

V and J are TRBV7-9 and TRBJ2-1; TRBD2 aligns across 13 bases. Germline V CDR1 and CDR2: SEHNR, FQNEAQ (reference sequence). CDR3 length equals 16 residues. The ends lost 4 bases at V and 10 bases at J; junction bases unmatched: 10. CDR3 bases: TGTGCCAGCAGCTCCAGAGTCGGACTAGCGGGAGTAGAGCAGTTCTTC. Residues: CASSSRVGLAGVEQFF.

This chain uses TRBV30 with TRBJ2-2; D is unclear. The CDR3 is 15 amino acids. Deletions cut 0 bases from V and 0 bases from J, with 8 bases between. Germline lookup yields CDR1 GTSNPN and CDR2 SVGIG (reference sequence). CDR3 protein: CAWSVRRTNTGELFF. For the CDR3, the DNA is TGTGCCTGGAGTGTGCGGAGAACGAACACCGGGGAGCTGTTTTTT.

Regarding this clone: Other DNA sequences within the sample encode an identical CDR3. The chain links TRBV19 to TRBJ2-3, with TRBD2 identical over 10 bases. This CDR3 contains 15 residues. Germline V gives CDR1 LNHDA, CDR2 SQIVND (reference sequence). V dropped 5 bases and J dropped 2; count of bases not matched to a gene: 4. This CDR3 reads CASSLTSGTTDTQYF. CDR3 nucleotides: TGTGCCAGTAGTCTAACTAGCGGGACCACAGATACGCAGTATTTT.

This chain links TRBV29-1 with TRBJ1-2; TRBD1 is a possible D gene (5 bases). The germline V and J ends were trimmed by 5 bases and 0 bases, with 13 bases remaining between them. This CDR3 is built from 14 residues. Germline V gene lookup returns CDR1 SQVTM and CDR2 ANQGSEA. Here the CDR3 DNA reads TGCAGCGTTCAACTGGGGCAGGCTAACTATGGCTACACCTTC. Translating it yields CSVQLGQANYGYTF.